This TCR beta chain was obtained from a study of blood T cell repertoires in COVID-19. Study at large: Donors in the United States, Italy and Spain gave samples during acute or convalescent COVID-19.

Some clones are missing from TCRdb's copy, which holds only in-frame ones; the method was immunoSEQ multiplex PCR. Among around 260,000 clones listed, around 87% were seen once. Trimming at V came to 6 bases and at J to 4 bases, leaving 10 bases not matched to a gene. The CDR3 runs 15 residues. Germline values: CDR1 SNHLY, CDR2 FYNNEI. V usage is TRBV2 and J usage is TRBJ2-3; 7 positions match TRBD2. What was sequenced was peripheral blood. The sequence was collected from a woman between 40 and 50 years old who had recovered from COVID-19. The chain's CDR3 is CASSRLAGHADTQYF. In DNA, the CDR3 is TGTGCCAGCAGCAGACTAGCAGGGCATGCAGATACGCAGTATTTT. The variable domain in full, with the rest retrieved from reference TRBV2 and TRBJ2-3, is EPEVTQTPSHQVTQMGQEVILRCVPISNHLYFYWYRQILGQKVEFLVSFYNNEISEKSEIFDDQFSVERPDGSNFTLKIRSTKLEDSAMYFCASSRLAGHADTQYFGPGTRLTVL.